A single TCR beta chain is shown here with its context. This entry comes from a study of blood T cell repertoires in COVID-19. Study summary: Spain, Italy and the United States supplied samples that represented acute and convalescent COVID-19. T cells, B-cell-depleted T cells, or PBMCs provided the cDNA or gDNA that served as material.

Germline-derived CDR1 and CDR2 are SNHLY and FYNNEI. V shed 11 bases, J shed 2 bases, and the junction held 3 bases outside the gene matches. This CDR3 is 12 amino acids long. TCRdb's table, derived via immunoSEQ multiplex PCR, lists solely in-frame clones and lacks some. The table lists 150,000 to 200,000 clones, around 89% of them singletons. Participants came from about two dozen US areas, aged about 18 to 100 years. Symptom resolution, clearance, or two negative PCRs marked donors in Cohort 3 as recovered. Sequencing was carried out using PBMCs or T cells enriched from blood (not recorded which). The clonotype comes from a young woman who had recovered from COVID-19. V usage is TRBV2 and J usage is TRBJ1-5, with 7 bases identical to TRBD1. The CDR3 loop is CAGTGGNQPQHF. The CDR3 DNA reads TGTGCCGGCACAGGGGGCAATCAGCCCCAGCATTTT.